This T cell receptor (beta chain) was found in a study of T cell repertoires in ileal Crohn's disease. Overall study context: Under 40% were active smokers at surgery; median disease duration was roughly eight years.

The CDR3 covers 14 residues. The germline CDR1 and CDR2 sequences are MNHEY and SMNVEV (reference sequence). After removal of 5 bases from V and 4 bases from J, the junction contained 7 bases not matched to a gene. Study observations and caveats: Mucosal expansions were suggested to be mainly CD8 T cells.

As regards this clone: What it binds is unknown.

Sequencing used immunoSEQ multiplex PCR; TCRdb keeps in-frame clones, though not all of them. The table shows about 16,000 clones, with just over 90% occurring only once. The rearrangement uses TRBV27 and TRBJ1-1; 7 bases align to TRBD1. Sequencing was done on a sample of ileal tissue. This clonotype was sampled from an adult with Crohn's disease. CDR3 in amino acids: CASSHQGGRTEAFF. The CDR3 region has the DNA TGTGCCAGCAGTCACCAGGGGGGACGCACTGAAGCTTTCTTT.